The rows below give T cell receptor beta chains drawn from one sample of a study of T cell clones after liver transplantation. The data were produced by immunoSEQ multiplex PCR, yet TCRdb's version contains in-frame clones alone and is incomplete. The sample carries approximately 25,000 clones, around two thirds recorded once. The source material was CD4+ T cells from blood, sampled before liver transplant. Receptors originate from a human donor who received a liver transplant. The CDR3 runs from the conserved cysteine through the conserved F or W. The order of the fields is CDR3 length, D gene, J gene, clone size, V gene, CDR3 DNA, CDR3 protein. D genes are given only for firm matches. For some rows the clone size is stated as once, few or many, or as a class when expanded; others skip it.

15 | . | TRBJ2-5 | . | TRBV6-5 | TGTGCCAGCAGTTTGACCGGGGGCCCCCAGGAGACCCAGTACTTC | CASSLTGGPQETQYF
14 | TRBD1 | TRBJ2-7 | . | TRBV5-4 | TGTGCCAGCAGCGTCGACAGGGGAACTGGGGAGCAGTACTTC | CASSVDRGTGEQYF
12 | . | TRBJ2-2 | . | TRBV5-4 | TGTGCCAGCAGTCCTGACACCGGGGAGCTGTTTTTT | CASSPDTGELFF
15 | . | TRBJ2-1 | . | TRBV5-1 | TGCGCCAGCAGTCCATTCGGGGGATTCTACAATGAGCAGTTCTTC | CASSPFGGFYNEQFF
13 | . | TRBJ2-7 | . | TRBV6-1 | TGTGCCACACGTCCCGCGGCGTCCTACGAGCAGTACTTC | CATRPAASYEQYF
14 | TRBD1 | TRBJ2-2 | . | TRBV6-1 | TGTGCCAGCAGTGAGCCAGGGGGCACCGGGGAGCTGTTTTTT | CASSEPGGTGELFF
16 | TRBD1 | TRBJ2-2 | . | TRBV2 | TGTGCCAGCAGTGAAAGGGGACAGAGGGACACCGGGGAGCTGTTTTTT | CASSERGQRDTGELFF
15 | . | TRBJ2-2 | . | TRBV5-4 | TGTGCCAGCAGCTTGGAAGGGTTGGGAACCGGGGAGCTGTTTTTT | CASSLEGLGTGELFF
13 | . | TRBJ1-5 | . | TRBV7-9 | TGTGCCAGCAGTCACGATGGACAGCAGCCCCAGCATTTT | CASSHDGQQPQHF
14 | . | TRBJ1-2 | . | TRBV5-6 | TGTGCCAGCAGCTTGGATGGCGTAAACTATGGCTACACCTTC | CASSLDGVNYGYTF
16 | TRBD1 | TRBJ2-3 | . | TRBV13 | TGTGCCAGCAGCAACTACGGGACAGGGGCACGAGATACGCAGTATTTT | CASSNYGTGARDTQYF
18 | . | TRBJ2-4 | . | TRBV4-2 | TGTGCCAGCAGCCAAGTCCGCGGGCAGGGCATAGCCAAAAACATTCAGTACTTC | CASSQVRGQGIAKNIQYF
16 | TRBD1 | TRBJ2-5 | . | TRBV28 | TGTGCCAGCAGTCGATACAGGGGGCTTCGGGAAGAGACCCAGTACTTC | CASSRYRGLREETQYF
12 | . | TRBJ1-1 | . | TRBV7-8 | TGTGCCAGCAGCTTAGAGGAAGGGGTGGCTTTCTTT | CASSLEEGVAFF
15 | . | TRBJ2-3 | . | TRBV19 | TGTGCCAGTAGTATAGATCTTCGGGGTGGGGATACGCAGTATTTT | CASSIDLRGGDTQYF
15 | TRBD1 | TRBJ2-7 | . | TRBV6-5 | TGTGCCAGCAGGGGAACCGGGACAGTGAATTACGAGCAGTACTTC | CASRGTGTVNYEQYF
15 | . | TRBJ2-3 | once | TRBV5-1 | TGCGCCAGCAGCTACATCGGGGGTTCCACAGATACGCAGTATTTT | CASSYIGGSTDTQYF
18 | TRBD2 | TRBJ2-1 | . | TRBV11-2 | TGTGCCAGCAGCTCGACTAGCGGGAGGGCCGCGGCTCTCAATGAGCAGTTCTTC | CASSSTSGRAAALNEQFF
14 | . | TRBJ2-3 | . | TRBV2 | TGTGCCAGCAGTCGGGGAGCCAGCACAGATACGCAGTATTTT | CASSRGASTDTQYF
12 | . | TRBJ1-1 | . | TRBV9 | TGTGCCAGCAGCCCAGGGATCGCTGAAGCTTTCTTT | CASSPGIAEAFF
16 | TRBD1 | TRBJ2-1 | . | TRBV7-8 | TGTGCCAGCAGCGAACCCAACAGGGGTGGATCCTCTGAGCAGTTCTTC | CASSEPNRGGSSEQFF
17 | . | TRBJ2-7 | . | TRBV14 | TGTGCCAGCAGCCTAACGACGGGGCAGACTTTGGGATACGAGCAGTACTTC | CASSLTTGQTLGYEQYF
14 | . | TRBJ2-7 | . | TRBV28 | TGTGCCAGCAGTGGGGGAGTAGGTACCTACGAGCAGTACTTC | CASSGGVGTYEQYF
13 | . | TRBJ1-1 | . | TRBV5-6 | TGTGCCAGCAGGGGTACATGGGACACTGAAGCTTTCTTT | CASRGTWDTEAFF
12 | . | TRBJ2-5 | . | TRBV7-9 | TGTGCCAGCAGCCCTCTTCAAGAGACCCAGTACTTC | CASSPLQETQYF
19 | TRBD1 | TRBJ2-3 | once | TRBV10-3 | TGTGCCATCAGTGATGCGTCTCCCGGGACAGGGCTAAGCACAGATACGCAGTATTTT | CAISDASPGTGLSTDTQYF
16 | . | TRBJ2-7 | . | TRBV10-3 | TGTGCCATCAGTGACCAGAGGGTCGGGAAACCCTACGAGCAGTACTTC | CAISDQRVGKPYEQYF
16 | . | TRBJ1-4 | . | TRBV30 | TGTGCCTGGAGTGTAACCAGAGGGATTACTAATGAAAAACTGTTTTTT | CAWSVTRGITNEKLFF
16 | TRBD2 | TRBJ2-5 | . | TRBV11-3 | TGTGCCAGCAGCTTTACAGCGGGAGCGTCCGGGGAGACCCAGTACTTC | CASSFTAGASGETQYF
14 | . | TRBJ1-3 | few | TRBV19 | TGTGCCAGCAAAGGAGCAGGGCCAGGAAACACCATATATTTT | CASKGAGPGNTIYF
14 | . | TRBJ1-2 | . | TRBV5-1 | TGTGCCAGCAGCTTGAACAATCAGGGGTACGGCTACACCTTC | CASSLNNQGYGYTF
14 | TRBD1 | TRBJ2-7 | . | TRBV7-2 | TGTGCCAGCAGCTTAGGACAGGGGGCCTACGAGCAGTACTTC | CASSLGQGAYEQYF
15 | . | TRBJ2-3 | . | TRBV6-1 | TGTGCCAGCAGTGAAGGGGCGGGATTCACAGATACGCAGTATTTT | CASSEGAGFTDTQYF
13 | . | TRBJ1-1 | . | TRBV12-5 | TGTGCTAGTGGTTTAGGGGGATCCGCTGAAGCTTTCTTT | CASGLGGSAEAFF
13 | . | TRBJ1-1 | few | TRBV15 | TGTGCCACCAGCAGAGATTCGGCAGGGAGGGCTTTCTTT | CATSRDSAGRAFF
14 | . | TRBJ2-6 | . | TRBV5-6 | TGTGCCAGCAGCTTAAACCCGGGGGCCAACGTCCTGACTTTC | CASSLNPGANVLTF
15 | . | TRBJ1-1 | . | TRBV7-9 | TGTGCCAGCAGCTTACAGGCGGGGGTCAATTATGAAGCTTTCTTT | CASSLQAGVNYEAFF
16 | . | TRBJ1-4 | . | TRBV6-1 | TGTGCCAGCAGTGAAGCGCTCGGGGGGGGTTCCGAAAAACTGTTTTTT | CASSEALGGGSEKLFF
15 | . | TRBJ1-6 | . | TRBV11-3 | TGTGCCAGCAGCTTAGATCCAGGAAATAATTCACCCCTCCACTTT | CASSLDPGNNSPLHF
15 | TRBD1 | TRBJ1-1 | . | TRBV7-9 | TGTGCCAGCAGCCCGCACGGACAGGCCAACACTGAAGCTTTCTTT | CASSPHGQANTEAFF